The 26 T cell receptor beta chains below all came from one sample that was sequenced in a study of T cell changes during pregnancy in multiple sclerosis. TCRdb keeps only in-frame clones here, not all; method: immunoSEQ multiplex PCR. The top ten hold around 0.7% of the sample, which has tens of thousands of clones, more than 75% seen once. The source was CD4+ T cells from peripheral blood mononuclear cells, collected in the second trimester of pregnancy. These receptors were obtained from a female donor in good health, enrolled as a control in a pregnancy study.

This sequence joins TRBV7-3 and TRBJ2-3; D perhaps matches TRBD1 (6 bases). Germline CDR1 and CDR2: SGHTA and FQGTGA. V was shortened by 4 bases and J by 3 bases, with 17 bases between the two germline ends. This CDR3 has 16 amino acids. The DNA of the CDR3 is TGTGCCAGCAGCTACATAGGGGGTAGCGTGACAGATACGCAGTATTTT. Translated: CASSYIGGSVTDTQYF.

The chain links TRBV6-5 to TRBJ2-5; D not resolved. This CDR3 has 13 residues. CDR1 is MNHEY, CDR2 SVGAGI, per germline. V gave up 3 bases and J gave up 1 base, with 6 bases separating them. The CDR3 spells CASSYSSQETQYF. The CDR3 DNA is TGTGCCAGCAGTTATAGCAGCCAAGAGACCCAGTACTTC.

Here the CDR3 reads CASSRSSTGELFF. The CDR3 DNA follows: TGTGCCAGCAGCCGTAGTAGCACCGGGGAGCTGTTTTTT. This chain connects TRBV5-5 to TRBJ2-2; the D is unclear. Germline V gene sequence: CDR1 SGHKS, CDR2 YYEKEE (reference sequence). The V end was cut by 4 bases, the J end by 4 bases, with 8 bases between. The CDR3 sequence is 13 residues long.

The V and J genes are TRBV11-3 and TRBJ2-3, with TRBD2 matching over 7 bases. J gave up 7 bases and V 5 bases, and 6 bases lay outside the gene matches. Germline CDR1 and CDR2: SGHNT and YENEEA. CDR3 size: 13 residues. CDR3 DNA: TGTGCCAGCAGCCCGGGACTACGACATACGCAGTATTTT. This encodes CASSPGLRHTQYF.

The genes are TRBV28 and TRBJ2-7; 9 bases map to TRBD2. Losses at the gene ends were 7 bases for V and 2 bases for J; bases not matched to a gene: 9. Germline V gene data show CDR1 as MDHEN and CDR2 as SYDVKM. This CDR3 comprises 15 residues. The CDR3, as DNA: TGTGCCAGCAATATAGCGGGGGTGGCGACCTACGAGCAGTACTTC. This gives the protein CASNIAGVATYEQYF.

J is TRBJ2-3 and V is TRBV5-4; a possible D gene is TRBD2 (6 bases). V was pared by 5 bases and J by 2 bases, with 18 bases between. The CDR3 loop spans 16 amino acids. Germline loops: CDR1 SGHNT, CDR2 YYREEE (reference sequence). The CDR3 sequence: CASSIGRERNTDTQYF. The CDR3 nucleotides read TGTGCCAGCAGTATAGGGCGGGAACGAAACACAGATACGCAGTATTTT. The full variable domain, in which reference TRBV5-4 and TRBJ2-3 provide the parts outside the CDR3, is ETGVTQSPTHLIKTRGQQVTLRCSSQSGHNTVSWYQQALGQGPQFIFQYYREEENGRGNFPPRFSGLQFPNYSSELNVNALELDDSALYLCASSIGRERNTDTQYFGPGTRLTVL.

The chain employs TRBV5-4 and TRBJ2-7, with 11 bases matching TRBD1. V was clipped by 3 bases and J by 6 bases; unmatched bases: 8. This CDR3 spans 15 amino acids. CDR1 and CDR2 (germline): SGHNT, YYREEE (reference sequence). The CDR3 coding sequence is TGTGCCAGCAGCTCCGGACAGGGGGCTTTCGGCGAGCAGTACTTC. It codes for CASSSGQGAFGEQYF. The full variable domain, its missing parts supplied by reference TRBV5-4 and TRBJ2-7, is ETGVTQSPTHLIKTRGQQVTLRCSSQSGHNTVSWYQQALGQGPQFIFQYYREEENGRGNFPPRFSGLQFPNYSSELNVNALELDDSALYLCASSSGQGAFGEQYFGPGTRLTVT.

The chain is built from TRBV4-3 and TRBJ1-1; 7 bases fit TRBD1. This CDR3 is built from 14 residues. Germline V gene lookup returns CDR1 LGHNA and CDR2 YSLEER. V lost 0 bases, J lost 7 bases, and 5 bases stayed unmatched. The CDR3 is CASSQEGGTVEAFF. As DNA, the CDR3 is TGCGCCAGCAGCCAAGAAGGGGGGACAGTTGAAGCTTTCTTT.

The chain has TRBV6-1 and TRBJ2-1; TRBD2 might be the D (6 bases). Between the trimmed V and J ends, which lost 2 bases and 4 bases, there was a span of 18 bases. CDR3 length: 17 amino acids. Germline CDR1 MNHNS, CDR2 SASEGT. As DNA, the CDR3 is TGTGCCAGCAGTGAACAGGGACTCTTAACATCGTACAATGAGCAGTTCTTC. Encoded protein: CASSEQGLLTSYNEQFF.

The chain carries TRBV19 and TRBJ1-5; maybe TRBD1 (5 bases). CDR1 and CDR2 (germline): LNHDA, SQIVND (reference sequence). This CDR3 has 13 amino acids. The V and J ends lost 6 bases and 7 bases respectively, with 13 bases between them. The CDR3 nucleotides are TGTGCCAGTAGCTCCGAAGGGGCCCAGCCCCAGCATTTT. The encoded protein is CASSSEGAQPQHF.

As for this clone: The identical CDR3 is also encoded by other nucleotide sequences in the sample. V is TRBV6-6 and J is TRBJ2-3; 7 bases fit TRBD1. The CDR3 sequence is 13 residues long. V gave up 4 bases and J gave up 3 bases; unmatched junction bases: 1. CDR1 is MNHNY, CDR2 SVGAGI, per germline (reference sequence). The CDR3 region is CASSWTGTDTQYF. Here the CDR3 DNA reads TGTGCCAGCAGTTGGACAGGAACAGATACGCAGTATTTT.

This sequence joins TRBV7-9 and TRBJ1-2; 9 positions match TRBD1. Germline V lookup: CDR1 SEHNR, CDR2 FQNEAQ (reference sequence). The CDR3 runs 15 residues. The V gene end was trimmed by 4 bases and the J gene end by 4 bases; junction bases not matched to a gene: 7. The CDR3 DNA sequence: TGTGCCAGCAGCTCCTGGGACAGGGAAGGCTATGGCTACACCTTC. Encoded protein: CASSSWDREGYGYTF.

The chain carries TRBV4-1 and TRBJ1-6; D gene unclear. The ends were cut back, 0 bases at V and 2 bases at J, with 17 bases in the middle. CDR3 length: 19 amino acids. Germline-derived CDR1 and CDR2 are MGHRA and YSYEKL. The CDR3 sequence is CASSQDTGGFMAYNSPLHF. DNA of the CDR3: TGCGCCAGCAGCCAAGATACCGGAGGGTTCATGGCCTATAATTCACCCCTCCACTTT.

CDR3 sequence (DNA): TGCGCCAGCAGCCAATTAGGGCAGAGGGAGAACACTGAAGCTTTCTTT. Its translation is CASSQLGQRENTEAFF. This chain joins TRBV4-1 and TRBJ1-1; D gene uncertain. The CDR3 totals 16 residues. The germline V gene encodes CDR1 MGHRA and CDR2 YSYEKL. Deletions cut 2 bases from V and 1 base from J, with 14 bases between.

This clone was detected only once. This rearrangement joins TRBV18 to TRBJ1-5; D is unclear. CDR1 and CDR2 from the germline V gene are KGHSH and LQKENI. The CDR3 runs to 16 residues. V lost 2 bases to trimming and J lost 0 bases, with 11 bases between them. The CDR3 DNA reads TGTGCCAGCTCACCAAGTGTGCCAGATAGCAATCAGCCCCAGCATTTT. Protein product: CASSPSVPDSNQPQHF.

This chain connects TRBV2 to TRBJ1-2; 9 nucleotides match TRBD1. Germline V gene data show CDR1 as SNHLY and CDR2 as FYNNEI. CDR3 length equals 16 residues. After removal of 6 bases from V and 0 bases from J, the junction contained 8 bases not matched to a gene. The CDR3 nucleotides read TGTGCCAGCAGGGAACAGGGGGCTCCTTCTAACTATGGCTACACCTTC. It yields the protein CASREQGAPSNYGYTF.

This clone came up a few times. The rearrangement uses TRBV7-9 and TRBJ1-2; TRBD1 matches 7 bases. Germline V gene lookup returns CDR1 SEHNR and CDR2 FQNEAQ (reference sequence). The CDR3 is made up of 14 amino acids. Trimming at V came to 2 bases and at J to 2 bases, leaving 2 bases not matched to a gene. CDR3 sequence: CASSLPGGNYGYTF. CDR3 DNA: TGTGCCAGCAGCTTACCAGGGGGGAACTATGGCTACACCTTC.

The chain employs TRBV7-6 and TRBJ2-5; 9 positions agree with TRBD2. Germline CDR1 is SGHVS and CDR2 is FNYEAQ. V gave up 5 bases and J gave up 7 bases; unmatched junction bases: 2. The CDR3 length is 12 residues. Written as DNA, the CDR3 is TGTGCCAGCAGCGGACTAGCGAGGACCCAGTACTTC. The encoded protein is CASSGLARTQYF.

This chain connects TRBV6-1 to TRBJ2-5; 8 bases fit TRBD2. This CDR3 has 14 residues. The germline V gene encodes CDR1 MNHNS and CDR2 SASEGT. Germline trimming cut 5 bases from V and 4 bases from J; bases unmatched to any gene: 6. The CDR3 nucleotides read TGTGCCAGCAGTATTCGAGCGGGGGCAGAGACCCAGTACTTC. Its protein is CASSIRAGAETQYF.

The V and J genes are TRBV5-4 and TRBJ2-2, with a weak D call TRBD2 (5 bases). Trimming pared 2 bases from V and 0 bases from J, leaving 14 bases between. Germline-derived CDR1 and CDR2 are SGHNT and YYREEE (reference sequence). This CDR3 has 17 amino acids. The CDR3 nucleotides read TGTGCCAGCAGCTTTCCTAGCTCGGCGCCGAACACCGGGGAGCTGTTTTTT. The encoded protein is CASSFPSSAPNTGELFF. Together with reference TRBV5-4 and TRBJ2-2, the CDR3 gives the full variable domain: ETGVTQSPTHLIKTRGQQVTLRCSSQSGHNTVSWYQQALGQGPQFIFQYYREEENGRGNFPPRFSGLQFPNYSSELNVNALELDDSALYLCASSFPSSAPNTGELFFGEGSRLTVL.

The J gene is TRBJ1-4, the V gene TRBV4-3, with D hard to call. The germline V gene encodes CDR1 LGHNA and CDR2 YSLEER. This CDR3 is built from 16 residues. The V gene lost 3 bases and the J gene lost 1 base, with 12 bases spanning the gap. The CDR3 is CASSQSPGVTNEKLFF. CDR3 sequence (DNA): TGCGCCAGCAGCCAGTCCCCCGGGGTAACTAATGAAAAACTGTTTTTT.

This clone was observed once. The genes are TRBV5-8 and TRBJ2-1; 12 bases fit TRBD2. The ends lost 0 bases at V and 8 bases at J; junction bases unmatched: 12. Germline CDR1 and CDR2: SGHTS and YDEGEE. The CDR3 totals 18 residues. CDR3 residues: CASSLARLAGALRDEQFF. In DNA, the CDR3 is TGTGCCAGCAGCTTGGCCCGACTAGCGGGGGCTCTTAGGGATGAGCAGTTCTTC.

This clone was recorded a few times. V usage is TRBV7-2 and J usage is TRBJ1-4, with a weak D call TRBD1 (5 bases). Germline CDR1 reads SGHTA; CDR2 reads FQGNSA. Trimming removed 5 bases at V and 3 bases at J, with 16 bases between. The CDR3 runs to 16 residues. CDR3: CASSRMGGSANEKLFF. As DNA, the CDR3 is TGTGCCAGCAGCCGTATGGGGGGGTCGGCTAATGAAAAACTGTTTTTT.

This chain uses TRBV2 with TRBJ1-1, with D unclear. There are 14 residues in the CDR3. Per the germline V gene, CDR1 is SNHLY and CDR2 is FYNNEI. The germline V and J ends were trimmed by 3 bases and 0 bases, with 8 bases remaining between them. The CDR3 DNA is TGTGCCAGCAGTGATCTAACAGTGAACACTGAAGCTTTCTTT. It yields the protein CASSDLTVNTEAFF.

This sequence joins TRBV4-3 and TRBJ1-3; weak D call: TRBD1 (5 bases). Germline CDR1 and CDR2: LGHNA and YSLEER. Trimming stripped 4 bases from V and 0 bases from J, with 19 bases between. The CDR3 is 18 amino acids. CDR3 sequence: CASSLYASTASSGNTIYF. DNA for the CDR3: TGCGCCAGCAGCCTATACGCCTCGACAGCGAGCTCTGGAAACACCATATATTTT.

This clone was seen just once. This sequence joins TRBV5-1 and TRBJ2-5; D perhaps matches TRBD1 (6 bases). The V gene lost 4 bases and the J gene lost 2 bases, with 15 bases spanning the gap. This CDR3 contains 15 residues. Germline loops: CDR1 SGHRS, CDR2 YFSETQ. CDR3 nucleotides: TGCGCCAGCAGCCCCCTCGGACAGATTCAAGAGACCCAGTACTTC. Amino acids: CASSPLGQIQETQYF.